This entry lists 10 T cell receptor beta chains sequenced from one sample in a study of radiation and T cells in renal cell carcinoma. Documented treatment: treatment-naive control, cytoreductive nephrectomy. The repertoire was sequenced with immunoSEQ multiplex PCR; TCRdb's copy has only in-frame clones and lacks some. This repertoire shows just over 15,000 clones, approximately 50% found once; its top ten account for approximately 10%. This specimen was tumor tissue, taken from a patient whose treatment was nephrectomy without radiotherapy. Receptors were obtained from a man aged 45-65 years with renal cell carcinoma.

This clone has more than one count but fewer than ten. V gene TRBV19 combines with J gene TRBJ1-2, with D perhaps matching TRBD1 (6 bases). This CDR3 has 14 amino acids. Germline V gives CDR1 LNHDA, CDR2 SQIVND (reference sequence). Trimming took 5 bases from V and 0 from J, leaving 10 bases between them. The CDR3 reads CASSPRTANYGYTF. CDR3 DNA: TGTGCCAGTAGTCCAAGGACAGCTAACTATGGCTACACCTTC.

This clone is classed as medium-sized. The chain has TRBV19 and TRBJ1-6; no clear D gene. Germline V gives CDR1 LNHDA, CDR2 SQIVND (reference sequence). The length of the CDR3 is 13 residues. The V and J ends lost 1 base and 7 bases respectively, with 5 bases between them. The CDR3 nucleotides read TGTGCCAGTAGTATAGTCCTAAATTCACCCCTCCACTTT. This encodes CASSIVLNSPLHF.

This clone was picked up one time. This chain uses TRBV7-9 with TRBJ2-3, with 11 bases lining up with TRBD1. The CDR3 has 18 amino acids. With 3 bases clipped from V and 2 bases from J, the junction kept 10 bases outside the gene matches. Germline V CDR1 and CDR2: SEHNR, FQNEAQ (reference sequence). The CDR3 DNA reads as TGTGCCAGCAGCTTCCCCCCCCGGACAGGGGGCTCCACAGATACGCAGTATTTT. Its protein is CASSFPPRTGGSTDTQYF.

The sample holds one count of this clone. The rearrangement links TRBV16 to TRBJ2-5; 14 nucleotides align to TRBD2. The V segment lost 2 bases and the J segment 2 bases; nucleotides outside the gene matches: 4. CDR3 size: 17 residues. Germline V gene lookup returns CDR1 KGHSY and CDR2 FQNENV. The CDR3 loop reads CASSQVGLAGGQETQYF. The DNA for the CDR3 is TGTGCCAGCAGCCAAGTAGGACTAGCGGGAGGTCAAGAGACCCAGTACTTC.

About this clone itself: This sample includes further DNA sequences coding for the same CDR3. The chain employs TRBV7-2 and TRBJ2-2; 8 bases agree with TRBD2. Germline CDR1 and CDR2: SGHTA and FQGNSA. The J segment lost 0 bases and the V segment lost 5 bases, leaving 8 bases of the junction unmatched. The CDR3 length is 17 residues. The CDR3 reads CASSPRGRGANTGELFF. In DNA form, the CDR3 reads TGTGCCAGCAGCCCGCGGGGGCGGGGGGCGAACACCGGGGAGCTGTTTTTT.

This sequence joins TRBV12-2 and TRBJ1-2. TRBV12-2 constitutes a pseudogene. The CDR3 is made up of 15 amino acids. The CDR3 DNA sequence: TGTGCAAGTCGCTTGGAGAACCCGGGAAACTATGGCTACACCTTC. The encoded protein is CASRLENPGNYGYTF.

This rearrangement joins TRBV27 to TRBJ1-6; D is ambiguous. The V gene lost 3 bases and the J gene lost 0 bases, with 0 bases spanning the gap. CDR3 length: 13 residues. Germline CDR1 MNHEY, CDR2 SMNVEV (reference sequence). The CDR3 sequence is CASSFSYNSPLHF. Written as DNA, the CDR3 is TGTGCCAGCAGTTTCTCCTATAATTCACCCCTCCACTTT.

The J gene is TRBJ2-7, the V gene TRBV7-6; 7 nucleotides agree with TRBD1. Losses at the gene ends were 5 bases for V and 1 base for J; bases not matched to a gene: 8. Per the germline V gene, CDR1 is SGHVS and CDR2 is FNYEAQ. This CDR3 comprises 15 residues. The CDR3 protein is CASSQGGRGSYEQYF. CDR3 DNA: TGTGCCAGCAGCCAAGGGGGCAGGGGGTCCTACGAGCAGTACTTC. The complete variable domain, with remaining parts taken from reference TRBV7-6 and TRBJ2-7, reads GAGVSQSPRYKVTKRGQDVALRCDPISGHVSLYWYRQALGQGPEFLTYFNYEAQQDKSGLPNDRFSAERPEGSISTLTIQRTEQRDSAMYRCASSQGGRGSYEQYFGPGTRLTVT.

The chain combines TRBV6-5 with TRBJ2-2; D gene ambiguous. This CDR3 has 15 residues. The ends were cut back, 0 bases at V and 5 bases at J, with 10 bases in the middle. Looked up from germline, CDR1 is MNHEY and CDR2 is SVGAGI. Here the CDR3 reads CASSYSVSRTGELFF. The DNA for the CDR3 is TGTGCCAGCAGTTACTCGGTATCGAGGACCGGGGAGCTGTTTTTT.

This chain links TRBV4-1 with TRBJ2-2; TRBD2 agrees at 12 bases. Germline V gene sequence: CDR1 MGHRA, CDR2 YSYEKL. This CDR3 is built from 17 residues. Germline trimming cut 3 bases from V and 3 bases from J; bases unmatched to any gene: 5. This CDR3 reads CASSQASGGADTGELFF. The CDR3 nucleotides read TGCGCCAGCAGCCAGGCTAGCGGGGGGGCCGACACCGGGGAGCTGTTTTTT.